This entry lists 19 T cell receptor beta chains sequenced from one sample in a study of molecular identifiers for immune sequencing clone quantification. TCRdb re-called the PCR reads through MiXCR, storing one row per CDR3 protein. Of just under 650,000 distinct CDR3 sequences listed, 20% were seen once; the top ten hold roughly 0.9%. The sample was naive CD8+ T cells from blood, with Jurkat cell RNA spiked in. Subset given: FACS-sorted CD8+CD4-CCR7+CD45RA+ naive T cells. These receptors all stem from a human donor in good health. Some libraries in this study had Jurkat cell RNA spiked in.

This clonotype was seen at least ten times. CDR3 sequence: CASSRRQVSSNQPQHF. CDR3 nucleotides: TGTGCCAGCAGTCGAAGACAGGTCTCTAGCAATCAGCCCCAGCATTTT. V gene TRBV28 combines with J gene TRBJ1-5; D is possibly TRBD1 (6 bases). The CDR3 length is 16 residues. Germline V gene sequence: CDR1 MDHEN, CDR2 SYDVKM. V lost 5 bases to trimming and J lost 0 bases, with 14 bases between them. The whole variable domain, filled in from reference TRBV28 and TRBJ1-5, reads DVKVTQSSRYLVKRTGEKVFLECVQDMDHENMFWYRQDPGLGLRLIYFSYDVKMKEKGDIPEGYSVSREKKERFSLILESASTNQTSMYLCASSRRQVSSNQPQHFGDGTRLSIL.

This clonotype was picked up many times. V is TRBV4-2 and J is TRBJ2-1; no clear D. From germline, CDR1 is LGHNA and CDR2 YNFKEQ. This CDR3 is built from 14 residues. Trimming took off 1 base at V and 1 base at J, with 5 bases between the two ends. The CDR3 sequence is CASSQVGSYNEQFF. The CDR3 nucleotides read TGTGCCAGCAGCCAAGTTGGGTCCTACAATGAGCAGTTCTTC.

This clonotype showed up many times. CDR3 bases: TGTGCCAGCAGCTTCGACGGACCGGCCTACGAGCAGTACTTC. Protein product: CASSFDGPAYEQYF. The chain uses TRBV7-9 and TRBJ2-7; unclear D gene. Deletions cut 3 bases from V and 2 bases from J, with 11 bases between. This CDR3 has 14 amino acids. Germline lookup yields CDR1 SEHNR and CDR2 FQNEAQ (reference sequence). The variable domain in full, completed from reference TRBV7-9 and TRBJ2-7, reads DTGVSQNPRHKITKRGQNVTFRCDPISEHNRLYWYRQTLGQGPEFLTYFQNEAQLEKSRLLSDRFSAERPKGSFSTLEIQRTEQGDSAMYLCASSFDGPAYEQYFGPGTRLTVT.

This sequence joins TRBV19 and TRBJ1-2, with 10 bases fitting TRBD1. Germline values: CDR1 LNHDA, CDR2 SQIVND (reference sequence). Losses at the gene ends were 7 bases for V and 3 bases for J; bases not matched to a gene: 8. The CDR3 length is 15 residues. CDR3 sequence: CASNHKTGGDYGYTF. The CDR3 bases are TGTGCCAGTAACCATAAGACAGGGGGCGACTATGGCTACACCTTC.

This clonotype was recorded many times. This chain uses TRBV3-1 with TRBJ2-1; D is possibly TRBD2 (6 bases). The V gene lost 0 bases and the J gene lost 7 bases, with 13 bases spanning the gap. The CDR3 is made up of 15 amino acids. Germline V gene sequence: CDR1 LGHDT, CDR2 YNNKEL (reference sequence). The CDR3: CASSQDLAGRNEQFF. CDR3 coding DNA: TGTGCCAGCAGCCAAGATCTAGCAGGGAGGAATGAGCAGTTCTTC.

This clonotype was recorded many times. The chain couples TRBV24-1 to TRBJ2-3; 12 positions agree with TRBD2. The V segment lost 5 bases and the J segment 2 bases; nucleotides outside the gene matches: 1. From germline, CDR1 is KGHDR and CDR2 SFDVKD. The CDR3 length is 15 residues. Here the CDR3 reads CATSGTSGATDTQYF. In DNA form, the CDR3 reads TGTGCCACCAGTGGGACTAGCGGGGCCACAGATACGCAGTATTTT.

This chain links TRBV4-3 with TRBJ2-7, with D perhaps matching TRBD2 (6 bases). The CDR3 is 16 amino acids. Germline V gives CDR1 LGHNA, CDR2 YSLEER. Trimming removed 0 bases at V and 2 bases at J, with 14 bases between. The CDR3 sequence: CASSQDPLANPYEQYF. CDR3 coding DNA: TGCGCCAGCAGCCAAGACCCCCTAGCGAACCCCTACGAGCAGTACTTC.

This clonotype was recorded many times. This rearrangement joins TRBV27 to TRBJ2-5; D possibly corresponds to TRBD2 (6 bases). The ends were cut back, 2 bases at V and 4 bases at J, with 11 bases in the middle. The CDR3 consists of 14 residues. Germline CDR1 and CDR2: MNHEY and SMNVEV (reference sequence). This CDR3 reads CASSLNDGRETQYF. As DNA, the CDR3 is TGTGCCAGCAGTTTAAACGACGGGAGAGAGACCCAGTACTTC.

As regards this clonotype: This may be a read error: a much more frequent sequence differs by one nucleotide. V is TRBV4-1 and J is TRBJ1-5, with D unresolved. The V gene's germline CDR1 is MGHRA and CDR2 YSYEKL. The CDR3 runs to 16 residues. The CDR3 is CASSHEYGNSNQPRHF. The CDR3 nucleotides are TGCGCCAGCAGCCATGAATACGGTAATAGCAATCAGCCCCGGCATTTT.

The chain carries TRBV6-2 or TRBV6-3 and TRBJ2-1; D gene ambiguous. The CDR3 consists of 14 residues. Germline V CDR1 and CDR2: MNHEY, SVGEGT. Trimming took off 5 bases at V and 2 bases at J, with 10 bases between the two ends. The CDR3 sequence: CASSRYPAYNEQFF. As DNA, the CDR3 is TGTGCCAGCAGTCGTTACCCTGCCTACAATGAGCAGTTCTTC.

This clonotype has a count of ten or more. The V call is TRBV5-3, the J call TRBJ2-1, with no clear D. TRBV5-3 has ORF status, its function being uncertain. The CDR3 is made up of 13 amino acids. The ends were cut back, 8 bases at V and 2 bases at J, with 11 bases in the middle. The CDR3 nucleotides are TGTGCCAGCAGCCCCCGGGCCTACAATGAGCAGTTCTTC. It specifies CASSPRAYNEQFF.

This clonotype was observed at least ten times. The chain couples TRBV28 to TRBJ2-7, with a tentative D call TRBD2 (9 bases). This CDR3 region has 18 residues. CDR1 MDHEN and CDR2 SYDVKM come from the germline V gene. The germline V and J ends were trimmed by 5 bases and 2 bases, with 25 bases remaining between them. The CDR3 nucleotides are TGTGCCAGCAGTACCGGGACAGGCTTGGCGGGAGGGCCCTACGAGCAGTACTTC. Protein sequence: CASSTGTGLAGGPYEQYF.

This clonotype showed up just once. One base away lies a much larger clone, so this may be a sequencing read error. The chain recombines TRBV5-1 with TRBJ2-7; possibly TRBD1 or TRBD2 for D (5 bases each). Germline CDR1 is SGHRS and CDR2 is YFSETQ. This CDR3 spans 12 amino acids. CDR3 coding DNA: TGCGCCAGCAGTCCGGACGGGGACGAGCGGTACTTC. Protein sequence: CASSPDGDERYF.

This clonotype was counted ten times or more. The rearrangement joins TRBV5-6 to TRBJ1-6; 7 positions match TRBD1. The V gene's germline CDR1 is SGHDT and CDR2 YYEEEE. The CDR3 sequence is 15 residues long. After removal of 4 bases from V and 7 bases from J, the junction contained 8 bases not matched to a gene. CDR3: CASSIWTGLNSPLHF. The CDR3 DNA sequence: TGTGCCAGCAGCATCTGGACAGGTCTAAATTCACCCCTCCACTTT.

This rearrangement joins TRBV5-1 to TRBJ2-1, with no clear D. Germline CDR1 reads SGHRS; CDR2 reads YFSETQ. Trimming cost V 5 bases and J 2 bases, with 8 bases left between them. This CDR3 has 13 amino acids. CDR3 coding DNA: TGCGCCAGCAGACTTCCAACCTACAATGAGCAGTTCTTC. It encodes CASRLPTYNEQFF.

This clonotype was seen many times. The chain carries TRBV29-1 and TRBJ1-2, with 7 bases fitting TRBD1. Trimming at V came to 4 bases and at J to 4 bases, leaving 9 bases not matched to a gene. The CDR3 has 14 amino acids. The V gene's germline CDR1 is SQVTM and CDR2 ANQGSEA. In nucleotides, the CDR3 is TGCAGCGTTGCTGAAACCGGGACAGCCTATGGCTACACCTTC. It specifies CSVAETGTAYGYTF.

The V gene is TRBV11-2, the J gene TRBJ2-7, with D perhaps being TRBD1 or TRBD2 (5 bases each). This CDR3 has 15 amino acids. Germline V CDR1 and CDR2: SGHAT, FQNNGV. The V gene lost 5 bases and the J gene lost 5 bases, with 19 bases spanning the gap. CDR3 sequence: CASSPAESRGHEQYF. The CDR3 region has the DNA TGTGCCAGCAGCCCAGCGGAGTCAAGGGGCCACGAGCAGTACTTC.

Details on this clonotype: One base away lies a much larger clone, so this may be a sequencing read error. V and J are TRBV7-8 and TRBJ1-6; D is uncertain. This CDR3 region has 15 residues. Germline V gene lookup returns CDR1 SGHVS and CDR2 FQNEAQ. CDR3 sequence: CASSPIWGINPPLHF. The CDR3 region has the DNA TGTGCCAGCAGCCCAATTTGGGGTATTAATCCACCCCTCCACTTT.

This chain joins TRBV5-1 and TRBJ1-1; D call uncertain. Trimming cost V 1 base and J 2 bases, with 15 bases left between them. Per the germline V gene, CDR1 is SGHRS and CDR2 is YFSETQ. The CDR3 is made up of 16 amino acids. CDR3 nucleotides: TGCGCCAGCAGCTTGCTCCTGGGTGCGAGTAACACTGAAGCTTTCTTT. Encoded protein: CASSLLLGASNTEAFF.